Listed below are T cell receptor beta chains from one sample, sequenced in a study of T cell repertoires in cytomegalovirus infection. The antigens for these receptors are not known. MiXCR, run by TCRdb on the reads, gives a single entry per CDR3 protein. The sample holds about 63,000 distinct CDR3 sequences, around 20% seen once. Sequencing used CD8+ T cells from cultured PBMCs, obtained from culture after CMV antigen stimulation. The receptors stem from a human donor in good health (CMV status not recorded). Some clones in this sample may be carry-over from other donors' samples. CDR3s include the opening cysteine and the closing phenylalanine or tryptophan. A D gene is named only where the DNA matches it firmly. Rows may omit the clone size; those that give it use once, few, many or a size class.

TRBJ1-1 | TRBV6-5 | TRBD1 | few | CASSQGASNTEAFF | TGTGCCAGCTCTCAGGGGGCCTCGAACACTGAAGCTTTCTTT
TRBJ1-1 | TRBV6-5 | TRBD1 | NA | CASSYIGGAWNTEAFF | TGTGCCAGCAGTTACATAGGGGGCGCGTGGAACACTGAAGCTTTCTTT
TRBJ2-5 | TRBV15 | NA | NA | CATSRYAAPETQYF | TGTGCCACCAGCCGTTACGCGGCCCCAGAGACCCAGTACTTC
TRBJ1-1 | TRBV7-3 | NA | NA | CASSLTRTEAFF | TGTGCCAGCAGCTTAACTCGGACTGAAGCTTTCTTT
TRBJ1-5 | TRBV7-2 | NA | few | CASSSRDSNQPQHF | TGTGCCAGCAGCTCCCGGGATAGCAATCAGCCCCAGCATTTT
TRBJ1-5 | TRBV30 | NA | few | CAWSVQGGQPQHF | TGTGCCTGGAGTGTACAGGGAGGTCAGCCCCAGCATTTT
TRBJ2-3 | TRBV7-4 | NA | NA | CASSSTGMGTDTQYF | TGTGCCAGCAGCTCTACAGGGATGGGCACAGATACGCAGTATTTT
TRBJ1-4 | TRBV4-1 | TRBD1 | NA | CASSQGPDRAVPGEKLFF | TGCGCCAGCAGCCAAGGGCCTGACAGGGCCGTTCCGGGCGAAAAACTGTTTTTT
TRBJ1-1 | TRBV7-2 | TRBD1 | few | CASSYVRDSYTEAFF | TGTGCCAGCAGCTATGTTAGGGACAGCTACACTGAAGCTTTCTTT
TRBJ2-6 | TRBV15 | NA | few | CATIGREAGANVLTF | TGTGCCACCATTGGCAGGGAGGCTGGGGCCAACGTCCTGACTTTC
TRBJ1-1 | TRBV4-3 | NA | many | CASSQDHLGDSTEAFF | TGCGCCAGCAGCCAAGATCATCTAGGAGACAGTACTGAAGCTTTCTTT
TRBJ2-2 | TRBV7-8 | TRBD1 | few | CASRQGVTGELFF | TGTGCCAGCCGACAGGGGGTCACCGGGGAGCTGTTTTTT
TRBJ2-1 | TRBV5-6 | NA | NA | CASSIAWASYNEQFF | TGTGCCAGCAGCATCGCATGGGCGTCCTACAATGAGCAGTTCTTC
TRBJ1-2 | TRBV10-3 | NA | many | CAISETGFTDYGYTF | TGTGCCATCAGTGAGACAGGGTTTACGGACTATGGCTACACCTTC
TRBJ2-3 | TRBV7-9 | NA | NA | CASSLTSSTDTQYF | TGTGCCAGCAGCTTAACCTCTAGCACAGATACGCAGTATTTT
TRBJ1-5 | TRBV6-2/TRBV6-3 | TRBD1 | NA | CASSFEWIGTDSNQPQHF | TGTGCCAGCAGTTTTGAATGGATTGGGACAGACAGCAATCAGCCCCAGCATTTT
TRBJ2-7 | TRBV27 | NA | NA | CASSLTHILSYEQYF | TGTGCCAGCAGTTTAACTCATATCCTTTCCTACGAGCAGTACTTC
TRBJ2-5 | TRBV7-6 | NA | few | CASSLNRDQETQYF | TGTGCCAGCAGCTTAAACAGGGACCAAGAGACCCAGTACTTC